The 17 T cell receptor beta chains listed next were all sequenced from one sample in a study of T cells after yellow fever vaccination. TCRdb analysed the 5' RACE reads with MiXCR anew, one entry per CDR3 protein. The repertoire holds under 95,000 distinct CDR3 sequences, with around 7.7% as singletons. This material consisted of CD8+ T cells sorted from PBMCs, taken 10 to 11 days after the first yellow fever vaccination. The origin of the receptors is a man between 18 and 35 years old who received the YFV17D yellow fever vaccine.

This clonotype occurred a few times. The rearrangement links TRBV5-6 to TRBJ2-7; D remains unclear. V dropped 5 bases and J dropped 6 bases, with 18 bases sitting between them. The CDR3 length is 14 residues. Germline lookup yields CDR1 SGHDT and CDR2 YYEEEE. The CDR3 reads CASSTTNGVGEQYV. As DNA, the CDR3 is TGTGCCAGCAGTACCACTAATGGTGTGGGCGAGCAGTACGTC.

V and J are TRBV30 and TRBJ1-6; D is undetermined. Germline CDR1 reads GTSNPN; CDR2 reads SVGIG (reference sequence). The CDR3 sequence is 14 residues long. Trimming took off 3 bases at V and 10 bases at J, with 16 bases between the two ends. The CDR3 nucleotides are TGTGCCTGGAGCACACTCGGGGTTTCGTCACCCCTCCACTTT. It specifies CAWSTLGVSSPLHF. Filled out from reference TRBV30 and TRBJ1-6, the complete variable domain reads SQTIHQWPATLVQPVGSPLSLECTVEGTSNPNLYWYRQAAGRGLQLLFYSVGIGQISSEVPQNLSASRPQDRQFILSSKKLLLSDSGFYLCAWSTLGVSSPLHFGNGTRLTVT.

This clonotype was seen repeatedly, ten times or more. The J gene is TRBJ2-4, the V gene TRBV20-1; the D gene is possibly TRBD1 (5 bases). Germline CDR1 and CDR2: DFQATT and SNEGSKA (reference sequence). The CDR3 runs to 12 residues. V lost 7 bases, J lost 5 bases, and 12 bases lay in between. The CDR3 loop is CSGGFEQNIQYF. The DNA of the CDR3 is TGCAGTGGGGGCTTTGAACAAAACATTCAGTACTTC.

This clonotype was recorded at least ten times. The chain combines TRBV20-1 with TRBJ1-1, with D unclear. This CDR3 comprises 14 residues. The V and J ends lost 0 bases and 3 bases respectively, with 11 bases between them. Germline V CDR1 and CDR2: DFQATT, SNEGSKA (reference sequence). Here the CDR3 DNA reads TGCAGTGCTAGAGACCGAGGAAGATACACTGAAGCTTTCTTT. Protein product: CSARDRGRYTEAFF.

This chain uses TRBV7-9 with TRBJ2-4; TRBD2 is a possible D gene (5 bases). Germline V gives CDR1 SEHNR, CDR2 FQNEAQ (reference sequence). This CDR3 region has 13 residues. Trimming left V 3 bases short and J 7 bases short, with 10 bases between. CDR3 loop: CASSFPGSNIQYF. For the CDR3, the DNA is TGTGCCAGCAGCTTTCCGGGGTCGAACATTCAGTACTTC.

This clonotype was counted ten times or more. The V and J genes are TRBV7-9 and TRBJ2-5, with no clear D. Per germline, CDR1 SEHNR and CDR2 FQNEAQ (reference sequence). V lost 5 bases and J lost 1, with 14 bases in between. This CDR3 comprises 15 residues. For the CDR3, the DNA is TGTGCCAGCAGCCCTAAGGGTGACACCCAAGAGACCCAGTACTTC. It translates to CASSPKGDTQETQYF.

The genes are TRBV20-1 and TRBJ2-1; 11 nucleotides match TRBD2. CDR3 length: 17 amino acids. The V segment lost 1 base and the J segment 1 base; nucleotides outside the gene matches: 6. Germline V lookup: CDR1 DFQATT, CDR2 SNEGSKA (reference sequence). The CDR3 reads CSARVSGGAPSYNEQFF. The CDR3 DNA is TGCAGTGCTAGAGTTAGCGGGGGGGCCCCTTCCTACAATGAGCAGTTCTTC.

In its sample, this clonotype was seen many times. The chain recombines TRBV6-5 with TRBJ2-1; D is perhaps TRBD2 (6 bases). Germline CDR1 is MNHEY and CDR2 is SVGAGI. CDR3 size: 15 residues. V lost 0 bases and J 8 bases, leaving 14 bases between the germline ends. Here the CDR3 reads CASSYSRGPLDEQFF. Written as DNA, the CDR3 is TGTGCCAGCAGTTACTCGCGGGGTCCTCTCGATGAGCAGTTCTTC.

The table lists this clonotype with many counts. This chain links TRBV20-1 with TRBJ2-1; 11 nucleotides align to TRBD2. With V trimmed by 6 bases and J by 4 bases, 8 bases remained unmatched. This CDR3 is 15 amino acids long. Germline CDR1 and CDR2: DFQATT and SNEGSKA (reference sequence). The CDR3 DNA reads TGCAGTGCCCAACCGACTAGCGGGGTATACAATGAGCAGTTCTTC. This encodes CSAQPTSGVYNEQFF.

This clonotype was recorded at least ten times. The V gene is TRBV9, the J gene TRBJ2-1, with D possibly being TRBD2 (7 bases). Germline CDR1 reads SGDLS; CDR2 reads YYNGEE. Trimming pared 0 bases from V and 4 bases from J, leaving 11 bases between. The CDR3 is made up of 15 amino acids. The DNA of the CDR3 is TGTGCCAGCAGCGTAGGCGGGGGCGAATACAATGAGCAGTTCTTC. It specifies CASSVGGGEYNEQFF.

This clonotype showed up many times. This CDR3 reads CASSLERGSGELFF. CDR3 nucleotides: TGTGCCAGCAGTTTGGAACGGGGGTCCGGGGAGCTGTTTTTT. The V gene is TRBV27, the J gene TRBJ2-2, with D perhaps matching TRBD2 (6 bases). CDR3 length: 14 amino acids. CDR1 is MNHEY and CDR2 is SMNVEV in the germline V gene (reference sequence). Trimming shortened V by 3 bases and J by 6 bases, and 11 bases separated the two germline ends.

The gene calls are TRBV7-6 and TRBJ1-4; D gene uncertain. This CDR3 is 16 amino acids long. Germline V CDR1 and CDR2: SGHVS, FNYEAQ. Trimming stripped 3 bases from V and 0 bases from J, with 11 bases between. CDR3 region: CASSFQHGPTNEKLFF. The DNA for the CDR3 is TGTGCCAGCAGCTTTCAGCACGGACCAACTAATGAAAAACTGTTTTTT.

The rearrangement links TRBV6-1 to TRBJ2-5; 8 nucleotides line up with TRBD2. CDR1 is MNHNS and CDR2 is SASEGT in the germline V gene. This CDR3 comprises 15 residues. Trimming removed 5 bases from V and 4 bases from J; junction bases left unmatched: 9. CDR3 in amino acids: CASSPSAGGGETQYF. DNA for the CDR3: TGTGCCAGCAGTCCCTCTGCGGGGGGAGGAGAGACCCAGTACTTC.

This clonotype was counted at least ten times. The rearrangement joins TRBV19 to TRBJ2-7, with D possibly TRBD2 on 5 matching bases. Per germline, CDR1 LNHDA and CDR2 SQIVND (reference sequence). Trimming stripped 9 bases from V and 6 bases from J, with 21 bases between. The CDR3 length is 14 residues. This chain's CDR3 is CASRMGARCCEQYF. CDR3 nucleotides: TGTGCCAGCAGAATGGGAGCGCGTTGTTGCGAGCAGTACTTC.

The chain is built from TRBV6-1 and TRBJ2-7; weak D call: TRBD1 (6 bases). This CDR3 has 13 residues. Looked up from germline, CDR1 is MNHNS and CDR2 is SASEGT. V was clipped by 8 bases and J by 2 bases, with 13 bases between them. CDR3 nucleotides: TGTGCCAGCCGGGCTGCAGGGGCCTACGAGCAGTACGTC. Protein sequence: CASRAAGAYEQYV.

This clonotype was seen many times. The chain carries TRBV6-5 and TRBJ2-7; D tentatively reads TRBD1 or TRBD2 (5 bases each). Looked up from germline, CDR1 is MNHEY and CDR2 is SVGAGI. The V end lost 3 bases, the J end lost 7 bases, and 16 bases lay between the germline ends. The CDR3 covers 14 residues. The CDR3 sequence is CASSYPGAAREQYF. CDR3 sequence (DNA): TGTGCCAGCAGTTATCCCGGGGCCGCGCGGGAGCAGTACTTC.

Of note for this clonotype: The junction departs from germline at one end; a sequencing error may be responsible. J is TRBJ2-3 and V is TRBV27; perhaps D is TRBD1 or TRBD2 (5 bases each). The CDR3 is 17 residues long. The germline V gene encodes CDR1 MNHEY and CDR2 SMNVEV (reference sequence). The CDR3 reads CASSLSPRGASTDTKYF. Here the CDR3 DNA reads TGTGCCAGCAGTTTATCACCACGGGGCGCTAGCACAGATACGAAGTATTTT.